Presented here are 22 T cell receptor beta chains from one specimen sequenced in a study of cytomegalovirus exposure and HLA in healthy donors. Primers: 60 Vbeta forward and 13 Jbeta reverse. Method: immunoSEQ multiplex PCR; TCRdb's copy keeps in-frame clones and lacks some. The sample lists 120,000 to 150,000 clones; around 59% were seen once. Source material: PBMCs. The receptors were sampled from a male donor in good health and CMV-seronegative.

The chain combines TRBV19 with TRBJ2-5; D is perhaps TRBD2 (5 bases). Germline CDR1 reads LNHDA; CDR2 reads SQIVND (reference sequence). The CDR3 extends over 12 amino acids. Trimming removed 4 bases from V and 5 bases from J, with 8 bases in between. In DNA, the CDR3 is TGTGCCAGTAGTAGAGGGCTGGAGACCCAGTACTTC. Amino acids: CASSRGLETQYF.

This rearrangement joins TRBV29-1 to TRBJ2-3; perhaps TRBD2 as D (5 bases). V lost 0 bases, J lost 1 base, and 5 bases lay in between. This CDR3 spans 13 amino acids. Germline V gene lookup returns CDR1 SQVTM and CDR2 ANQGSEA. The CDR3 coding sequence is TGCAGCGTTGAAGACGGGGGCACAGATACGCAGTATTTT. It encodes CSVEDGGTDTQYF.

The chain joins TRBV4-2 to TRBJ1-1; no clear D. The length of the CDR3 is 13 residues. With 0 bases removed from V and 10 bases from J, the gap between germline ends came to 12 bases. CDR1 LGHNA and CDR2 YNFKEQ come from the germline V gene. Here the CDR3 DNA reads TGTGCCAGCAGCCAAGATCGAGAGAGCGTAGCTTTCTTT. Translated, it gives CASSQDRESVAFF.

This clone has only a few counts. The V gene is TRBV7-2, the J gene TRBJ2-2, with D possibly being TRBD2 (5 bases). CDR3 length equals 13 residues. Germline V gives CDR1 SGHTA, CDR2 FQGNSA. V gave up 5 bases and J gave up 8 bases, with 12 bases separating them. The CDR3 region has the DNA TGTGCCAGCAGCCGCGGGCAGCCAGGGGAGCTGTTTTTT. Residues: CASSRGQPGELFF.

Points on this clone: The same CDR3 arises from other DNA sequences in this sample as well. The chain joins TRBV19 to TRBJ1-5; 9 bases are a match to TRBD1. The CDR3 has 15 amino acids. Germline V gives CDR1 LNHDA, CDR2 SQIVND (reference sequence). Germline trimming cut 1 base from V and 6 bases from J; bases unmatched to any gene: 4. The CDR3 DNA reads TGTGCCAGTAGTATAGGGGACAGGGCCATTCAGCCCCAGCATTTT. The encoded protein is CASSIGDRAIQPQHF.

The chain combines TRBV5-1 with TRBJ2-1; 11 bases match TRBD2. J was trimmed by 6 bases and V by 0 bases; bases with no gene match: 8. CDR3 length: 17 residues. Germline loops: CDR1 SGHRS, CDR2 YFSETQ. The CDR3 reads CASSLDPSSGGINEQFF. CDR3 DNA: TGCGCCAGCAGCTTGGACCCCTCTAGCGGGGGGATCAATGAGCAGTTCTTC.

The genes are TRBV5-1 and TRBJ2-5; 8 nucleotides agree with TRBD1. There are 14 residues in the CDR3. The V gene end was trimmed by 4 bases and the J gene end by 3 bases; junction bases not matched to a gene: 5. Germline V gene lookup returns CDR1 SGHRS and CDR2 YFSETQ. The CDR3 region is CASSNGQGEETQYF. The CDR3 region has the DNA TGCGCCAGCAGCAATGGACAGGGCGAAGAGACCCAGTACTTC.

V and J are TRBV27 and TRBJ2-2; a weak D match, TRBD1 (5 bases). V was shortened by 2 bases and J by 4 bases, with 5 bases between the two germline ends. Per the germline V gene, CDR1 is MNHEY and CDR2 is SMNVEV (reference sequence). CDR3 length equals 13 residues. CDR3 amino acids: CASSLTGTGELFF. CDR3 DNA sequence: TGTGCCAGCAGTTTAACAGGCACCGGGGAGCTGTTTTTT.

Turning to this clone: Without the conserved terminal phenylalanine or tryptophan, this CDR3 likely stems from a read error. The CDR3 DNA follows: TGCGCCACCAGAAGAGACCTGAACGAGGGCTACACCTCC. Encoded protein: CATRRDLNEGYTS. This chain connects TRBV4-1 to TRBJ1-2; D gene uncertain. In germline, CDR1 is MGHRA, CDR2 YSYEKL. The CDR3 has 13 residues. V lost 10 bases to trimming and J lost 8 bases, with 20 bases between them.

The J gene is TRBJ2-7, the V gene TRBV5-6, with 8 bases identical to TRBD1. Germline CDR1 reads SGHDT; CDR2 reads YYEEEE. This CDR3 region has 14 residues. J lost 6 bases, V lost 4 bases, and 9 bases had no gene match. The CDR3 loop is CASSKDRVFCEQYF. CDR3 DNA: TGTGCCAGCAGCAAGGACAGGGTTTTCTGCGAGCAGTACTTC.

The CDR3 loop is CASSLTGTRNEQYF. In DNA form, the CDR3 reads TGTGCCAGCAGCTTAACCGGGACTCGGAACGAGCAGTACTTC. The genes are TRBV5-6 and TRBJ2-7, with D perhaps TRBD2 (6 bases). The CDR3 has 14 residues. In germline, CDR1 is SGHDT, CDR2 YYEEEE. Deletions cut 2 bases from V and 5 bases from J, with 14 bases between.

This chain links TRBV5-1 with TRBJ1-1; perhaps TRBD1 as D (5 bases). Germline-derived CDR1 and CDR2 are SGHRS and YFSETQ. This CDR3 is built from 13 residues. V was clipped by 0 bases and J by 5 bases, with 8 bases between them. CDR3 bases: TGCGCCAGCAGCTTGGGGGGCAGGACTGAAGCTTTCTTT. Its translation: CASSLGGRTEAFF.

In this sample, this clone turned up a few times. This sequence joins TRBV19 and TRBJ2-7, with 7 bases aligning to TRBD1. The CDR3 length is 15 residues. V was pared by 3 bases and J by 2 bases, with 7 bases of the junction left unmatched. CDR1 and CDR2 from the germline V gene are LNHDA and SQIVND (reference sequence). The CDR3 DNA reads TGTGCCAGTAGTATGGGATCGGGACAGACCTACGAGCAGTACTTC. Translating gives CASSMGSGQTYEQYF.

This chain's CDR3 is CASSLEAQGQGYTF. CDR3 sequence (DNA): TGTGCCAGCAGCTTGGAGGCCCAGGGTCAAGGCTACACCTTC. The chain has TRBV5-4 and TRBJ1-2; a weak D match, TRBD1 (5 bases). Germline V gene lookup returns CDR1 SGHNT and CDR2 YYREEE (reference sequence). Trimming stripped 0 bases from V and 8 bases from J, with 14 bases between. The CDR3 is 14 residues long.

The chain combines TRBV19 with TRBJ1-1; tentative D call: TRBD1 (5 bases). Between the trimmed V and J ends, which lost 1 base and 5 bases, there was a span of 14 bases. CDR3 length: 15 amino acids. The germline CDR1 and CDR2 sequences are LNHDA and SQIVND (reference sequence). CDR3 nucleotide sequence: TGTGCCAGTAGTATAGGGGCCCAAAGGGGTACTGAAGCTTTCTTT. Its translation is CASSIGAQRGTEAFF.

This chain joins TRBV7-9 and TRBJ2-3, with 10 nucleotides matching TRBD2. V trimming: 1 base; J trimming: 1 base; junction bases outside the gene matches: 11. The CDR3 consists of 19 residues. The germline CDR1 and CDR2 sequences are SEHNR and FQNEAQ (reference sequence). This CDR3 is CASSLVVAGGTSGTDTQYF. CDR3 DNA sequence: TGTGCCAGCAGCTTAGTAGTAGCGGGGGGCACCAGCGGCACAGATACGCAGTATTTT.

The chain joins TRBV5-1 to TRBJ2-5, with TRBD2 matching 8 bases. Germline V gene lookup returns CDR1 SGHRS and CDR2 YFSETQ. V dropped 4 bases and J dropped 11; count of bases not matched to a gene: 13. This CDR3 contains 14 residues. The CDR3 sequence is CASSQSGGMGEQYF. The CDR3 region has the DNA TGCGCCAGCAGCCAAAGCGGGGGAATGGGGGAGCAGTACTTC.

This clone was picked up a small number of times. This sequence joins TRBV5-1 and TRBJ2-4; no clear D. With 0 bases removed from V and 4 bases from J, the gap between germline ends came to 8 bases. The CDR3 has 14 residues. Per the germline V gene, CDR1 is SGHRS and CDR2 is YFSETQ. CDR3: CASSLVGRKNIQYF. The CDR3 DNA follows: TGCGCCAGCAGCTTGGTGGGCAGAAAAAACATTCAGTACTTC.

This clone has a handful of counts. The chain recombines TRBV28 with TRBJ2-1; TRBD2 might be the D (6 bases). The CDR3 runs to 16 residues. V was shortened by 6 bases and J by 0 bases, with 15 bases between the two germline ends. Germline V gene sequence: CDR1 MDHEN, CDR2 SYDVKM. The CDR3 sequence: CASRTGELSSYNEQFF. The CDR3 DNA reads TGTGCCAGCAGGACGGGGGAACTAAGCTCCTACAATGAGCAGTTCTTC.

The count of this clone is one. The J gene is TRBJ1-4, the V gene TRBV10-3, with TRBD1 as a possible D gene (5 bases). Trimming removed 2 bases from V and 9 bases from J, with 16 bases in between. CDR3 size: 15 residues. Germline CDR1 and CDR2: ENHRY and SYGVKD. CDR3 in amino acids: CAISEPSGTAKKLFF. In nucleotides, the CDR3 is TGTGCCATCAGTGAGCCGAGCGGGACGGCCAAAAAACTGTTTTTT.

The chain combines TRBV7-8 with TRBJ2-3, with D possibly being TRBD2 (6 bases). The CDR3 runs 14 residues. The ends were cut back, 3 bases at V and 2 bases at J, with 9 bases in the middle. Per germline, CDR1 SGHVS and CDR2 FQNEAQ. CDR3 DNA sequence: TGTGCCAGCAGCTTCTCACTAGCCACAGATACGCAGTATTTT. It encodes CASSFSLATDTQYF.

This clone was observed a handful of times. The chain couples TRBV5-1 to TRBJ2-7; TRBD2 is a possible D gene (6 bases). V was trimmed by 0 bases and J by 5 bases, leaving 12 bases between them. This CDR3 contains 14 residues. Germline V gene lookup returns CDR1 SGHRS and CDR2 YFSETQ. The CDR3 sequence: CASSLGRGGDEQYF. Here the CDR3 DNA reads TGCGCCAGCAGCTTGGGACGAGGAGGGGACGAGCAGTACTTC.